This T cell receptor beta chain was captured by sequencing in a study of OX40 agonist ivuxolimab in advanced cancers. Study as a whole: Those enrolled were 80% to 85% male, with a mean age of around 55 years and ages from about 20 to 90.

V lost 3 bases, J lost 5 bases, and 8 bases lay in between. Germline-derived CDR1 and CDR2 are SGHVS and FQNEAQ. CDR3 length equals 12 residues. A note on this clone: Its specificity is not known.

The study's findings and limits: Both blood CD4+ and CD8+ T cells showed clonal growth by week 6 at 0.1 to 3.0 mg/kg.

Blood was sampled at baseline, cycle 4 day 1, and cycle 7 day 1. Libraries were prepared by immunoSEQ multiplex PCR; TCRdb keeps only in-frame clonotypes and omits some of them. The sample shows about 71,000 clones, about 89% of them seen only once. The sequencing here drew on CD4+ or CD8+ T cells sorted from blood, taken in a trial of the OX40 agonist ivuxolimab. This chain uses TRBV7-8 with TRBJ2-7; D unclear. The receptor was isolated from an adult with an advanced solid tumor such as melanoma, head and neck, liver or kidney cancer. The CDR3 sequence is CASSFGQNEQYF. The CDR3 nucleotides are TGTGCCAGCAGCTTTGGCCAGAACGAGCAGTACTTC.